This T cell receptor beta chain was identified during a study of long-term antiretroviral therapy in people with HIV. The overall study: The earliest samples predate the 2015 immediate-ART recommendation by about a decade.

General study results and limits: The clones with expansion before ART were dominant in the repertoire at all time points.

Post-ART PBMC samples numbered at least two per donor, and pre-ART ones at least one. A note on this clone: Its antigen is as yet unknown.

CDR3 length: 19 residues. Trimming shortened V by 3 bases and J by 5 bases, and 28 bases separated the two germline ends. Germline V gives CDR1 MGHRA, CDR2 YSYEKL. Assay version v3.0 of immunoSEQ was used, and it was run at survey level. Sequencing was performed with immunoSEQ multiplex PCR; in TCRdb, only in-frame clones are kept and a portion is missing. Seen here are 16,000 or so clones, approximately 95% observed once, and the top ten hold approximately 1.4%. The source was unsorted PBMCs, collected approximately 11 years after starting antiretroviral therapy. The J gene is TRBJ2-5, the V gene TRBV4-1; D may be TRBD1 (7 bases). The receptor was derived from a man younger than 45 with HIV. This chain's CDR3 is CASSQDPGGLLTSGETQYF. The CDR3 bases are TGCGCCAGCAGCCAGGATCCAGGGGGGCTGCTGACCTCGGGGGAGACCCAGTACTTC.